One and the same sample provided the 15 T cell receptor beta chains below, sequenced in a study of cytomegalovirus exposure and HLA in healthy donors. PCR employed 60 Vbeta and 13 Jbeta primers. TCRdb's copy holds only in-frame clones and misses some; the assay was immunoSEQ multiplex PCR. The table includes some 120,000 clones, under 85% detected once. The sequenced sample was PBMCs. These receptors were taken from a human donor in good health.

The V and J genes are TRBV6-6 and TRBJ1-5; 8 nucleotides agree with TRBD1. V trimming: 6 bases; J trimming: 4 bases; junction bases outside the gene matches: 5. The germline V gene has CDR1 MNHNY and CDR2 SVGAGI (reference sequence). The CDR3 runs to 14 residues. CDR3 in amino acids: CASSPTGANQPQHF. CDR3 coding DNA: TGTGCCAGCAGCCCGACAGGGGCTAATCAGCCCCAGCATTTT.

The chain carries TRBV7-2 and TRBJ2-1, with 8 nucleotides matching TRBD2. V lost 4 bases, J lost 0 bases, and 5 bases stayed unmatched. Germline V gives CDR1 SGHTA, CDR2 FQGNSA. This CDR3 comprises 16 residues. This CDR3 reads CASSSSGQSSYNEQFF. CDR3 in DNA: TGTGCCAGCAGCTCTAGCGGGCAAAGCTCCTACAATGAGCAGTTCTTC.

J is TRBJ1-1 and V is TRBV5-1; 8 positions match TRBD1. The trim removed 0 bases at V and 7 bases at J, leaving 5 bases unmatched. CDR1 SGHRS and CDR2 YFSETQ come from the germline V gene. The CDR3 is 14 amino acids. CDR3 sequence: CASSLGGTGFEAFF. CDR3 nucleotides: TGCGCCAGCAGCTTGGGTGGGACAGGATTTGAAGCTTTCTTT.

This clone was counted a single time. The rearrangement joins TRBV11-3 to TRBJ1-1, with unresolved D. V lost 5 bases to trimming and J lost 1 base, with 11 bases between them. The CDR3 length is 14 residues. The V gene's germline CDR1 is SGHNT and CDR2 YENEEA. The CDR3 nucleotides read TGTGCCAGCAGCCCTACCGCCTGGAACACTGAAGCTTTCTTT. As protein: CASSPTAWNTEAFF. The full variable domain, rest sourced from reference TRBV11-3 and TRBJ1-1, is EAGVVQSPRYKIIEKKQPVAFWCNPISGHNTLYWYLQNLGQGPELLIRYENEEAVDDSQLPKDRFSAERLKGVDSTLKIQPAELGDSAVYLCASSPTAWNTEAFFGQGTRLTVV.

The V call is TRBV5-6, the J call TRBJ1-2; TRBD1 is a possible D gene (6 bases). Trimming left V 0 bases short and J 4 bases short, with 10 bases between. The CDR3 is made up of 14 amino acids. In germline, CDR1 is SGHDT, CDR2 YYEEEE. CDR3 in amino acids: CASSLEGVGYGYTF. As DNA, the CDR3 is TGTGCCAGCAGCTTGGAGGGGGTCGGCTATGGCTACACCTTC.

V gene TRBV25-1 combines with J gene TRBJ2-1; 9 nucleotides match TRBD2. The length of the CDR3 is 14 residues. From germline, CDR1 is MGHDK and CDR2 SYGVNS. J lost 7 bases, V lost 6 bases, and 7 bases had no gene match. The CDR3 DNA follows: TGTGCCAGCAGGGGACTAGCCTCGGGAAATGAGCAGTTCTTC. This translates into CASRGLASGNEQFF.

Notes on this clone: The CDR3 carries no conserved terminal phenylalanine or tryptophan, so it likely arises from a read error. The DNA is omitted, as the CDR3 cannot be located on it reliably, and the CDR3 follows TCRdb's listing. This rearrangement joins TRBV29-1 to TRBJ1-1; TRBD1, the table's D call, lacks a check against the DNA. The CDR3 spans 9 residues, counting both ends. From germline, CDR1 is SQVTM and CDR2 ANQGSEA. CDR3 protein: CSVDLGQVV.

The CDR3 DNA follows: TGTGCCAGCAGTTACGTGACAGGGGAGTACAATGAGCAGTTCTTC. It translates to CASSYVTGEYNEQFF. The chain links TRBV6-5 to TRBJ2-1; 8 positions match TRBD1. The CDR3 totals 15 residues. The germline V gene encodes CDR1 MNHEY and CDR2 SVGAGI. The J segment lost 4 bases and the V segment lost 2 bases, leaving 4 bases of the junction unmatched.

The J gene is TRBJ2-3, the V gene TRBV7-8; D may be TRBD1 (6 bases). The CDR3 contains 16 residues. CDR1 SGHVS and CDR2 FQNEAQ come from the germline V gene. V was shortened by 2 bases and J by 6 bases, with 18 bases between the two germline ends. The CDR3 loop reads CASSLQRQGPRDTQYF. The CDR3 nucleotides are TGTGCCAGCAGCTTACAGCGGCAGGGGCCAAGGGATACGCAGTATTTT. Combining the CDR3 with reference TRBV7-8 and TRBJ2-3 gives the whole variable domain GAGVSQSPRYKVAKRGQDVALRCDPISGHVSLFWYQQALGQGPEFLTYFQNEAQLDKSGLPSDRFFAERPEGSVSTLKIQRTQQEDSAVYLCASSLQRQGPRDTQYFGPGTRLTVL.

The chain recombines TRBV18 with TRBJ2-3; 13 bases line up with TRBD2. The CDR3 sequence is 16 residues long. Germline V CDR1 and CDR2: KGHSH, LQKENI. The J segment lost 5 bases and the V segment lost 3 bases, leaving 5 bases of the junction unmatched. The CDR3 loop reads CASSPGTSGTGDTQYF. CDR3 nucleotides: TGTGCCAGCTCACCGGGGACTAGCGGGACTGGAGATACGCAGTATTTT.

The rearrangement uses TRBV7-9 and TRBJ2-3; D is unresolved. The germline V and J ends were trimmed by 1 base and 3 bases, with 8 bases remaining between them. The CDR3 has 14 residues. CDR1 is SEHNR and CDR2 is FQNEAQ in the germline V gene (reference sequence). The CDR3 loop is CASSLVPGTDTQYF. CDR3 nucleotide sequence: TGTGCCAGCAGCTTAGTACCAGGTACAGATACGCAGTATTTT.

The chain carries TRBV7-9 and TRBJ2-3; TRBD2 matches 12 bases. Germline CDR1 is SEHNR and CDR2 is FQNEAQ (reference sequence). CDR3 length: 18 residues. V lost 4 bases and J lost 2; bases outside the gene matches: 10. The CDR3 here is CASSYRSTSGGLTDTQYF. The CDR3 bases are TGTGCCAGCAGCTACCGGTCAACTAGCGGGGGGCTCACAGATACGCAGTATTTT.

V is TRBV7-9 and J is TRBJ2-1; 7 bases line up with TRBD1. With V trimmed by 5 bases and J by 4 bases, 5 bases remained unmatched. The CDR3 has 14 amino acids. Germline CDR1 and CDR2: SEHNR and FQNEAQ (reference sequence). CDR3 region: CASSPEQGYNEQFF. The CDR3 DNA follows: TGTGCCAGCAGCCCAGAACAGGGGTACAATGAGCAGTTCTTC.

The chain joins TRBV11-2 to TRBJ1-2; 10 bases align to TRBD1. Germline V CDR1 and CDR2: SGHAT, FQNNGV. Germline trimming cut 5 bases from V and 4 bases from J; bases unmatched to any gene: 4. CDR3 length: 14 amino acids. CDR3 nucleotide sequence: TGTGCCAGCAGCCCGCGGGACAGGGGCTATGGCTACACCTTC. Translation: CASSPRDRGYGYTF.

The table lists this clone with a count of one. This chain links TRBV19 with TRBJ2-4, with TRBD2 matching 11 bases. This CDR3 region has 21 residues. V dropped 4 bases and J dropped 2; count of bases not matched to a gene: 19. CDR1 LNHDA and CDR2 SQIVND come from the germline V gene (reference sequence). The CDR3 sequence: CASSTTPSGRTSKGSKNIQYF. Here the CDR3 DNA reads TGTGCCAGTAGTACCACCCCTAGCGGGAGGACATCTAAGGGGTCCAAAAACATTCAGTACTTC.